This T cell receptor (beta chain) was sequenced for a study of blood T cell repertoires in COVID-19. Unmatched junction bases numbered 7, after V lost 9 bases and J lost 0 bases. Germline V CDR1 and CDR2: KGHDR, SFDVKD. The CDR3 consists of 15 residues. Only in-frame clones appear in the TCRdb table, and some are missing; sequencing was by immunoSEQ multiplex PCR. Of about 310,000 clones in the sample, roughly 90% were seen once. Patients from Seattle were sampled longitudinally, starting during active infection. This clonotype was sampled from a woman aged 30 to 39 with COVID-19, enrolled during active disease. This chain connects TRBV24-1 to TRBJ1-3, with 7 bases lining up with TRBD1. Sample: peripheral blood. DNA for the CDR3: TGTGCCACCTCTACAGGGGTCCCCTCTGGAAACACCATATATTTT. It is translated as CATSTGVPSGNTIYF.